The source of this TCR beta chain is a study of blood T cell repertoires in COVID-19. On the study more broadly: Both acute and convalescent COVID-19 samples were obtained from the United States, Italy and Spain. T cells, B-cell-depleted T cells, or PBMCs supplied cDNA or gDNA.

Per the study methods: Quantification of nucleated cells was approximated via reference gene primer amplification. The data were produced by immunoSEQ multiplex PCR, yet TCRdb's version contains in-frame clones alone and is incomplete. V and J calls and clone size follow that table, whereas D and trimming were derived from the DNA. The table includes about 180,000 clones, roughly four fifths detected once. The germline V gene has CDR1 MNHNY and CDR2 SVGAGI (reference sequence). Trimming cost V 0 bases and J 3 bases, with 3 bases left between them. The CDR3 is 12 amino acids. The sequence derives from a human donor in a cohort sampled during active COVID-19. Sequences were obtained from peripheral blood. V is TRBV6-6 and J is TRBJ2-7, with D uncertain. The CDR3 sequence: CASSYSSYEQYF. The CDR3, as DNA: TGTGCCAGCAGTTACTCGAGCTACGAGCAGTACTTC.